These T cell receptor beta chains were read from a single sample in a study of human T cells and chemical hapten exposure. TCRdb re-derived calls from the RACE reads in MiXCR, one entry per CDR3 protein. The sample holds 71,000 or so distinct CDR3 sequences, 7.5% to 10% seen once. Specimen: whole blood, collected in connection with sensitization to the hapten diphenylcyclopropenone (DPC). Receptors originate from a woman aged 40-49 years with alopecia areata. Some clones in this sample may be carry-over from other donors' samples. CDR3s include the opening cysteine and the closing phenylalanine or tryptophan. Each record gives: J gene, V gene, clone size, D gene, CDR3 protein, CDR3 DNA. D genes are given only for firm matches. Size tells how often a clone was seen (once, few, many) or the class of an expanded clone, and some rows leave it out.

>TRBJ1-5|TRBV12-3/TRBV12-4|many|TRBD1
CASNLYRGQPQHF
TGTGCCAGCAATCTTTACAGGGGTCAGCCCCAGCATTTT
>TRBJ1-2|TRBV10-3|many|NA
CATRRRSGAEDGYTF
TGTGCCACCCGCCGTCGTTCAGGGGCGGAAGATGGCTACACCTTC
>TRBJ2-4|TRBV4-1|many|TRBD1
CASIDRGANIQYF
TGCGCCAGCATTGACAGGGGGGCAAACATTCAGTACTTC
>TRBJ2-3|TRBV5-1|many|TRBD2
CASRPRGRGGVDTQYF
TGCGCCAGCCGGCCGAGGGGACGCGGGGGAGTTGATACGCAGTATTTT
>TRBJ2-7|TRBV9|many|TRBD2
CASSVGLAGGPPYEQYF
TGTGCCAGCAGCGTAGGTCTAGCGGGGGGGCCCCCCTACGAGCAGTACTTC
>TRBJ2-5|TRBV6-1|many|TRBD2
CASNRLAGQETQYF
TGTGCCAGCAATCGACTAGCCGGGCAAGAGACCCAGTACTTC
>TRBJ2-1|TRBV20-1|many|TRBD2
CRAQTGTRDYNEQFF
TGCAGGGCTCAGACCGGGACTAGAGACTACAATGAGCAGTTCTTC
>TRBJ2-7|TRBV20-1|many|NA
CSATSRKGVSYEQYF
TGCAGTGCTACTTCCCGTAAAGGGGTATCCTACGAGCAGTACTTC
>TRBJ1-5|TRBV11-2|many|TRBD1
CASTMDRDQPQHF
TGTGCCAGCACCATGGACAGGGATCAGCCCCAGCATTTT
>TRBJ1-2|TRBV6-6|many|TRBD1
CASSKGQGIIRGFGYTF
TGTGCCAGCAGTAAAGGACAGGGTATCATTCGGGGTTTTGGCTACACCTTC
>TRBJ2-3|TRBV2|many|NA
CASSLHSDTQYF
TGTGCCAGCAGTCTACACTCAGATACGCAGTATTTT
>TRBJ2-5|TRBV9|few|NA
CASSVAGEETQYF
TGTGCCAGCAGCGTAGCGGGGGAAGAGACCCAGTACTTC
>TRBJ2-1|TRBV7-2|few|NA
CASSDGPTRNNEQFF
TGTGCCAGCAGCGATGGGCCCACCAGAAACAATGAGCAGTTCTTC
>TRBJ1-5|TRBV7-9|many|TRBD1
CASSTDREVAQPQHF
TGTGCCAGCAGCACCGACAGGGAGGTTGCTCAGCCCCAGCATTTT
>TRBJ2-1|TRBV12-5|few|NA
CASGDSTDKFYNEQFF
TGTGCTAGTGGTGACTCGACGGACAAGTTCTACAATGAGCAGTTCTTC
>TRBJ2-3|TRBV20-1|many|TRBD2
CSASAGTSGTDTQYF
TGCAGTGCTAGCGCCGGGACTAGCGGCACAGATACGCAGTATTTT
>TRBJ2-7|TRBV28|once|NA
CASNLPTGPRVF
TGTGCCAGCAATTTACCGACAGGCCCTCGGGTCTTC
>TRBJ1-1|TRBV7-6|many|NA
CASSPTTGQLNTEAFF
TGTGCCAGCAGCCCAACCACCGGACAGTTGAACACTGAAGCTTTCTTT
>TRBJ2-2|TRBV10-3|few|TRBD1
CAISRTGSDTGELFF
TGTGCCATCAGTCGGACAGGGTCGGACACCGGGGAGCTGTTTTTT
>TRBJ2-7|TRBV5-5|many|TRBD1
CASSLLDRGSRGQYF
TGTGCCAGCAGCTTGCTGGACAGGGGGAGTAGGGGGCAGTACTTC
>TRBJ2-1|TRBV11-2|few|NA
CASSLRRDSYNEQFF
TGTGCCAGCAGCTTACGCAGAGACAGCTACAATGAGCAGTTCTTC
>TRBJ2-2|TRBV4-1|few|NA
CASSPLSSGESGELFF
TGCGCCAGCAGCCCTCTATCTTCAGGAGAGTCCGGGGAGCTGTTTTTT
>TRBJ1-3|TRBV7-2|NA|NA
CASSSQAQGNTIYF
TGTGCCAGCAGCTCCCAGGCTCAGGGAAACACCATATATTTT
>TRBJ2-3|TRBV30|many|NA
CAWSAGDTQYF
TGTGCCTGGAGTGCGGGGGATACGCAGTATTTT
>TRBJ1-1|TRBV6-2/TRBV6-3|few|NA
CASSELGGTEAFF
TGTGCCAGCAGTGAGCTGGGGGGCACTGAAGCTTTCTTT
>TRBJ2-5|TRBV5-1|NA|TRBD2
CASSLERGGAAETQYF
TGCGCCAGCAGCTTGGAGAGGGGAGGGGCAGCGGAGACCCAGTACTTC
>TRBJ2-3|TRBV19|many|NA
CASSVLVQVDTQYF
TGTGCCAGTAGTGTCCTAGTCCAAGTGGATACGCAGTATTTT
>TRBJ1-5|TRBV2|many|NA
CASRGAQEYSNQPQHF
TGTGCCAGCCGGGGGGCACAGGAGTATAGCAATCAGCCCCAGCATTTT
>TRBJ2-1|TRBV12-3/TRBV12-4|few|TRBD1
CASSLVGQGIYNEQFF
TGTGCCAGCAGTTTGGTCGGACAGGGGATATACAATGAGCAGTTCTTC
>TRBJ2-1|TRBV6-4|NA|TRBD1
CASKADRAANEQFF
TGTGCCAGCAAGGCGGACAGGGCAGCCAATGAGCAGTTCTTC
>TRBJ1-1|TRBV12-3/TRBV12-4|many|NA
CASSFFLSAEAFF
TGTGCCAGCAGTTTTTTTTTGAGCGCTGAAGCTTTCTTT
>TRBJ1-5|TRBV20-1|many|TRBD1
CSAEVQGNQPQHF
TGCAGTGCAGAAGTACAGGGGAATCAGCCCCAGCATTTT
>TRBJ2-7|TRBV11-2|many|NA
CASSLMAGRWPGRPYEQYF
TGTGCCAGCAGCTTAATGGCAGGGAGGTGGCCGGGACGACCCTACGAGCAGTACTTC
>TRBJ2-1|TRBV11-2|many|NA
CASSPAGGSYNEQFF
TGTGCCAGCAGCCCCGCAGGCGGGTCCTACAATGAGCAGTTCTTC
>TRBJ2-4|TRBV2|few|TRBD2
CASTRVGGGAWNIQYF
TGTGCCAGCACCCGAGTAGGCGGGGGGGCTTGGAACATTCAGTACTTC
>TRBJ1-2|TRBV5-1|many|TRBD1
CASSLGTGVSVFGYTF
TGCGCCAGCAGCTTGGGGACAGGCGTTTCGGTATTCGGCTACACCTTC
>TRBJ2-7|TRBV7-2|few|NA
CASSLITPGLEYF
TGTGCCAGCAGCTTGATAACCCCAGGGTTAGAGTACTTC
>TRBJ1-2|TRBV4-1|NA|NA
CASSQKDLPDYGYTF
TGCGCCAGCAGCCAAAAGGACCTTCCCGATTACGGCTACACCTTC
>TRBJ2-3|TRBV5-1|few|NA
CASSSMGGAVLDTQYF
TGCGCCAGCAGCTCGATGGGGGGGGCCGTGTTGGATACGCAGTATTTT
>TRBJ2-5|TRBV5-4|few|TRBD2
CASSLRLAGGETQYF
TGTGCCAGCAGCTTACGACTAGCGGGGGGGGAGACCCAGTACTTC